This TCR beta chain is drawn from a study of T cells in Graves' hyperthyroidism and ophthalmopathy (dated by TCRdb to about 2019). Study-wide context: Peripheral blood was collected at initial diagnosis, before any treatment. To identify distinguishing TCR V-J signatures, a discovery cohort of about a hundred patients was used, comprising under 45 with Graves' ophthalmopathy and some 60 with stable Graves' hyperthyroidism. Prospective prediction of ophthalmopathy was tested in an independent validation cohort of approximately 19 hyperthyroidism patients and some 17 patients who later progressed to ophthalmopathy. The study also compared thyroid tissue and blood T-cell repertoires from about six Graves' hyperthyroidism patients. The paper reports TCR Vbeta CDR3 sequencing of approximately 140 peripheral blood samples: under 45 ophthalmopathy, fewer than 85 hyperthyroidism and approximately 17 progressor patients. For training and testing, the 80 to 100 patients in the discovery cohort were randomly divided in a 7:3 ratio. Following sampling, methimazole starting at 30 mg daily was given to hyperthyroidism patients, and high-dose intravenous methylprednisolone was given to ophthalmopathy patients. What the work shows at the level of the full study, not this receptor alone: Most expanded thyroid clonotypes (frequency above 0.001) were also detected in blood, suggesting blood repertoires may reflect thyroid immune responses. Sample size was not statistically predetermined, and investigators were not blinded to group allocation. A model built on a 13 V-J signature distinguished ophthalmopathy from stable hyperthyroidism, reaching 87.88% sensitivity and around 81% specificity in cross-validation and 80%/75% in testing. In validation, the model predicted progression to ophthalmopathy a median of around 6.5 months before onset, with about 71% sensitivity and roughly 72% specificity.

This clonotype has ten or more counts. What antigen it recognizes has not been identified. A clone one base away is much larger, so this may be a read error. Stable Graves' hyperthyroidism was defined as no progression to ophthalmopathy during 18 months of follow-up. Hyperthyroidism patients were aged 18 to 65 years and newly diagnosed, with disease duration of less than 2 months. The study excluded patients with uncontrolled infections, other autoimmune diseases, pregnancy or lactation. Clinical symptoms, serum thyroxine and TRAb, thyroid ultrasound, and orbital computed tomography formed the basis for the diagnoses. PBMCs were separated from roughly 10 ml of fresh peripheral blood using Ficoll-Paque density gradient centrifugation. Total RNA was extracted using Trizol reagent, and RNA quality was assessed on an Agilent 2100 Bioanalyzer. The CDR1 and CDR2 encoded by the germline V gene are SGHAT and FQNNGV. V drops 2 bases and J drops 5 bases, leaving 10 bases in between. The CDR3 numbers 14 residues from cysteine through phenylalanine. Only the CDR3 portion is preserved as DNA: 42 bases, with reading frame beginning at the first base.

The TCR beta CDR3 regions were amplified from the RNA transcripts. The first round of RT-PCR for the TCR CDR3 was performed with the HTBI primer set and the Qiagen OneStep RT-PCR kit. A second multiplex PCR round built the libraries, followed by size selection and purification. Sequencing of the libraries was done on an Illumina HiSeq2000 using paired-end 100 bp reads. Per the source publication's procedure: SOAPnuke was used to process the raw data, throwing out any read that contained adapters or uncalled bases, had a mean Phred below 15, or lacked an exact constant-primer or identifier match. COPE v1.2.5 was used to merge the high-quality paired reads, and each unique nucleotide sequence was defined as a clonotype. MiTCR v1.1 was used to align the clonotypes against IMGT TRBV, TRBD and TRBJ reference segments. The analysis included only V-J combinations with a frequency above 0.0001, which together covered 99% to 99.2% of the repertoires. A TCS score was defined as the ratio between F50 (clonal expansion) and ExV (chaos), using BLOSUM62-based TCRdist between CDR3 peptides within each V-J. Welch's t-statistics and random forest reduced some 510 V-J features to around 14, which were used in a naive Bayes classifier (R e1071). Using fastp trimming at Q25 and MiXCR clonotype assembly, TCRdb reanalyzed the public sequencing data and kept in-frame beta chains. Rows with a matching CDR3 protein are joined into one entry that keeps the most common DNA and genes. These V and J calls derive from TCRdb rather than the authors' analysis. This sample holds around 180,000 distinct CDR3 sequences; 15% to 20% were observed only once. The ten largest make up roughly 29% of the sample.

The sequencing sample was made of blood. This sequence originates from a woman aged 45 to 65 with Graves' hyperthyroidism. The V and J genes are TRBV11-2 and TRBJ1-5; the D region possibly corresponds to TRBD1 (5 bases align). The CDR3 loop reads CASSLIGGDQPQHF. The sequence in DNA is TGTGCCAGCAGCTTAATCGGGGGAGATCAGCCCCAGCATTTT.